The next 25 T cell receptor beta chains were all read from a single sample in a study of OX40 agonist ivuxolimab in advanced cancers. Sequencing used immunoSEQ multiplex PCR; TCRdb keeps in-frame clones, though not all of them. Of about 46,000 clones listed, just over 85% are singletons. Sample: CD4+ or CD8+ T cells sorted from blood, taken in a trial of the OX40 agonist ivuxolimab. These receptors came from an adult with an advanced solid tumor such as melanoma, head and neck, liver or kidney cancer.

This CDR3 is CASSRDGSNYGYTF. The DNA of the CDR3 is TGTGCCAGCTCACGGGACGGTTCTAACTATGGCTACACCTTC. The gene calls are TRBV18 and TRBJ1-2; a possible D gene is TRBD1 (5 bases). Trimming pared 4 bases from V and 0 bases from J, leaving 9 bases between. Germline V gene data show CDR1 as KGHSH and CDR2 as LQKENI. The CDR3 runs 14 residues.

This chain joins TRBV14 and TRBJ1-6, with TRBD1 identical over 7 bases. From germline, CDR1 is SGHDN and CDR2 FVKESK. The CDR3 covers 15 residues. V lost 4 bases and J lost 7; bases outside the gene matches: 7. The CDR3 loop is CASSPQGLGNSPLHF. The CDR3 bases are TGTGCCAGCAGCCCACAGGGGTTGGGGAATTCACCCCTCCACTTT. Combining the CDR3 with reference TRBV14 and TRBJ1-6 gives the whole variable domain EAGVTQFPSHSVIEKGQTVTLRCDPISGHDNLYWYRRVMGKEIKFLLHFVKESKQDESGMPNNRFLAERTGGTYSTLKVQPAELEDSGVYFCASSPQGLGNSPLHFGNGTRLTVT.

This sequence joins TRBV5-1 and TRBJ1-1; 7 bases fit TRBD1. Germline CDR1 and CDR2: SGHRS and YFSETQ. The V gene end was trimmed by 4 bases and the J gene end by 1 base; junction bases not matched to a gene: 7. The CDR3 has 15 residues. For the CDR3, the DNA is TGCGCCAGCAGCATACGGACAGGATCGAACACTGAAGCTTTCTTT. Protein: CASSIRTGSNTEAFF.

V gene TRBV19 combines with J gene TRBJ2-3; TRBD2 might be the D (6 bases). Germline V gene sequence: CDR1 LNHDA, CDR2 SQIVND (reference sequence). CDR3 length: 17 amino acids. V was cut by 4 bases and J by 1 base, with 18 bases left in between. Written as DNA, the CDR3 is TGTGCCAGTAGTAAGGGGTTCGGCGGGGCGGGCACAGATACGCAGTATTTT. Amino acids: CASSKGFGGAGTDTQYF.

The CDR3 region has the DNA TGCGCCAGCAGCGGCGGACTAGCGGAATTCACAGATACGCAGTATTTT. This sequence encodes CASSGGLAEFTDTQYF. The chain recombines TRBV5-1 with TRBJ2-3; TRBD2 matches 10 bases. The CDR3 contains 16 residues. The trim removed 4 bases at V and 2 bases at J, leaving 7 bases unmatched. Germline V gene lookup returns CDR1 SGHRS and CDR2 YFSETQ.

V and J are TRBV28 and TRBJ1-5, with D hard to call. The CDR3 is made up of 14 amino acids. V lost 2 bases to trimming and J lost 3 bases, with 8 bases between them. Germline loops: CDR1 MDHEN, CDR2 SYDVKM. Written as DNA, the CDR3 is TGTGCCAGCAGTTTAGGTGGGAACAATCAGCCCCAGCATTTT. Its protein product is CASSLGGNNQPQHF.

The V gene is TRBV6-1, the J gene TRBJ2-7, with 8 bases fitting TRBD1. The CDR3 contains 15 residues. The germline V gene has CDR1 MNHNS and CDR2 SASEGT. V shed 2 bases and J 2 bases; nucleotides not matched to a gene: 5. This CDR3 reads CASSEKDRVAYEQYF. The CDR3 coding sequence is TGTGCCAGCAGTGAAAAGGACAGGGTAGCCTACGAGCAGTACTTC.

This chain connects TRBV9 to TRBJ2-1; 8 positions match TRBD2. The germline V gene has CDR1 SGDLS and CDR2 YYNGEE. This CDR3 contains 15 residues. V trimming: 0 bases; J trimming: 6 bases; junction bases outside the gene matches: 5. The CDR3 nucleotides read TGTGCCAGCAGCGTAGGTACTAGCGGTTCCAATGAGCAGTTCTTC. Amino acid sequence: CASSVGTSGSNEQFF.

The V gene is TRBV5-6, the J gene TRBJ2-1; D is unclear. CDR1 is SGHDT, CDR2 YYEEEE, per germline. The CDR3 length is 16 residues. Deletions cut 1 base from V and 3 bases from J, with 14 bases between. CDR3 region: CASSLRLSWSYNEQFF. The CDR3 DNA reads as TGTGCCAGCAGCTTGAGGCTTAGTTGGAGCTACAATGAGCAGTTCTTC.

The rearrangement joins TRBV27 to TRBJ2-7; 7 nucleotides align to TRBD2. Trimming cost V 4 bases and J 6 bases; bases outside gene matches: 3. CDR1 and CDR2 (germline): MNHEY, SMNVEV (reference sequence). The CDR3 is 12 residues long. The CDR3 sequence: CASSWGGSEQYF. CDR3 in DNA: TGTGCCAGCAGTTGGGGGGGTTCCGAGCAGTACTTC.

CDR3 region: CASSQVGAVRLGELFF. Here the CDR3 DNA reads TGTGCCAGCAGCCAGGTCGGGGCAGTGAGGTTGGGGGAGCTGTTTTTT. The chain uses TRBV5-5 and TRBJ2-2; D is possibly TRBD1 or TRBD2 (5 bases each). Germline V gene lookup returns CDR1 SGHKS and CDR2 YYEKEE (reference sequence). The V end was cut by 4 bases, the J end by 8 bases, with 21 bases between. The CDR3 covers 16 residues.

V usage is TRBV11-1 and J usage is TRBJ2-3; D may be TRBD2 (6 bases). CDR1 and CDR2 from the germline V gene are SGHAT and FQDESV (reference sequence). The CDR3 totals 13 residues. With 5 bases removed from V and 4 bases from J, the gap between germline ends came to 10 bases. This chain's CDR3 is CASSPRLADTQYF. The DNA for the CDR3 is TGTGCCAGCAGCCCAAGACTAGCAGATACGCAGTATTTT. Full variable domain (remainder filled in from reference TRBV11-1 and TRBJ2-3): EAEVAQSPRYKITEKSQAVAFWCDPISGHATLYWYRQILGQGPELLVQFQDESVVDDSQLPKDRFSAERLKGVDSTLKIQPAELGDSAMYLCASSPRLADTQYFGPGTRLTVL.

The V gene is TRBV5-4, the J gene TRBJ2-5; 9 bases are a match to TRBD2. This CDR3 has 16 residues. The germline gives CDR1 SGHNT, CDR2 YYREEE (reference sequence). V trimming: 4 bases; J trimming: 0 bases; junction bases outside the gene matches: 7. CDR3 nucleotide sequence: TGTGCCAGCAGCCCAGGGCGGGGGGGTTACCAAGAGACCCAGTACTTC. It yields the protein CASSPGRGGYQETQYF.

This clone was seen a few times. The V call is TRBV7-2, the J call TRBJ2-1; D unclear. The length of the CDR3 is 13 residues. Trimming removed 2 bases at V and 9 bases at J, with 11 bases between. CDR1 is SGHTA and CDR2 is FQGNSA in the germline V gene. The CDR3 reads CASSLRLKGEQFF. CDR3 DNA: TGTGCCAGCAGCTTACGGCTAAAGGGTGAGCAGTTCTTC.

The gene calls are TRBV4-1 and TRBJ2-1; 7 bases are shared with TRBD2. The length of the CDR3 is 13 residues. CDR1 and CDR2 (germline): MGHRA, YSYEKL. With V trimmed by 7 bases and J by 5 bases, 5 bases remained unmatched. Written as DNA, the CDR3 is TGCGCCAGCAACCTCCGGGGGGACAATGAGCAGTTCTTC. It encodes CASNLRGDNEQFF.

The genes are TRBV29-1 and TRBJ1-2; TRBD1 matches at 7 bases. The V gene end was trimmed by 1 base and the J gene end by 3 bases; junction bases not matched to a gene: 2. CDR3 length: 13 residues. Germline loops: CDR1 SQVTM, CDR2 ANQGSEA. CDR3 protein: CSVEGTGHYGYTF. The CDR3 DNA reads TGCAGCGTTGAAGGGACAGGCCACTATGGCTACACCTTC.

V and J are TRBV10-2 and TRBJ1-4, with D unclear. Germline V gives CDR1 WSHSY, CDR2 SAAADI. The CDR3 has 14 residues. Deletions cut 6 bases from V and 3 bases from J, with 11 bases between. The CDR3 loop is CASRQRRSNEKLFF. As DNA, the CDR3 is TGCGCCAGCAGGCAAAGAAGGTCTAATGAAAAACTGTTTTTT.

The chain links TRBV6-5 to TRBJ2-7; 12 nucleotides align to TRBD2. With V trimmed by 4 bases and J by 5 bases, 3 bases remained unmatched. There are 14 residues in the CDR3. Germline V gene sequence: CDR1 MNHEY, CDR2 SVGAGI. DNA for the CDR3: TGTGCCAGCAGTTCTAGCGGGGGGGCCGACGAGCAGTACTTC. Translating gives CASSSSGGADEQYF.

This rearrangement joins TRBV12-5 to TRBJ1-5; 9 positions agree with TRBD1. J gave up 1 base and V 6 bases, and 4 bases lay outside the gene matches. This CDR3 has 15 residues. Germline values: CDR1 LGHNT, CDR2 FRNRAP. CDR3 loop: CASGQGQGSNQPQHF. CDR3 in DNA: TGTGCTAGTGGCCAGGGACAGGGAAGCAATCAGCCCCAGCATTTT.

The chain joins TRBV6-4 to TRBJ2-5; 8 nucleotides agree with TRBD2. Germline trimming cut 5 bases from V and 1 base from J; bases unmatched to any gene: 3. This CDR3 contains 14 residues. The V gene's germline CDR1 is MRHNA and CDR2 SNTAGT. The CDR3 loop is CASSTLAAQETQYF. CDR3 nucleotide sequence: TGTGCCAGCAGTACACTAGCGGCCCAAGAGACCCAGTACTTC.

The chain has TRBV7-2 and TRBJ2-5; D gene ambiguous. Per germline, CDR1 SGHTA and CDR2 FQGNSA. The CDR3 contains 14 residues. Trimming cost V 2 bases and J 1 base, with 8 bases left between them. The CDR3, as DNA: TGTGCCAGCAGCTTATCGGGCAGCCAAGAGACCCAGTACTTC. Protein sequence: CASSLSGSQETQYF.

With regard to this clone: One end of the junction fails to match germline, which may point to a read error. V and J are TRBV6-5 and TRBJ2-7, with D hard to call. The germline gives CDR1 MNHEY, CDR2 SVGAGI. The CDR3 spans 12 residues. The CDR3 DNA follows: TGTGCCAGCGGTTATCTCAACTACGAGCAGTACTTC. It encodes CASGYLNYEQYF.

This clone was seen a single time. One end of the junction is discordant with germline, which a read error may explain. This chain connects TRBV29-1 to TRBJ2-3; 9 bases fit TRBD1. This CDR3 contains 15 residues. Germline loops: CDR1 SQVTM, CDR2 ANQGSEA. The CDR3 DNA reads TGCAGCGTTCACCACCCGGGACAGGGCACGGATACGCAGTATTTT. Its protein product is CSVHHPGQGTDTQYF.

The chain links TRBV5-4 to TRBJ2-5; D gene unclear. Germline CDR1 is SGHNT and CDR2 is YYREEE (reference sequence). The CDR3 is 15 amino acids. V dropped 0 bases and J dropped 2 bases, with 11 bases sitting between them. For the CDR3, the DNA is TGTGCCAGCAGCTTGGCCCTGGTGGGGCAAGAGACCCAGTACTTC. Protein: CASSLALVGQETQYF.

The chain is built from TRBV5-1 and TRBJ2-1, with 12 bases identical to TRBD2. The CDR3 covers 15 residues. Losses at the gene ends were 3 bases for V and 6 bases for J; bases not matched to a gene: 4. The germline V gene has CDR1 SGHRS and CDR2 YFSETQ. The CDR3 loop is CASSSRLAGVNEQFF. In nucleotides, the CDR3 is TGCGCCAGCAGCTCTCGACTAGCGGGAGTCAATGAGCAGTTCTTC.